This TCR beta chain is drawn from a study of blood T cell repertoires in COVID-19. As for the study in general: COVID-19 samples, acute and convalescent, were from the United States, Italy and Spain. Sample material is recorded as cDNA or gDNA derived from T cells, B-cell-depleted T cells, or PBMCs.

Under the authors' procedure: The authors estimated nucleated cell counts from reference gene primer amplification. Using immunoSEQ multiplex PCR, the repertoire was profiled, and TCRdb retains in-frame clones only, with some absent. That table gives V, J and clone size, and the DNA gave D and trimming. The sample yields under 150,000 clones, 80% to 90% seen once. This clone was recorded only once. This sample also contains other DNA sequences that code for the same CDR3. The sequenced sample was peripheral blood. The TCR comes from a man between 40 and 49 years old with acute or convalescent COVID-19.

This CDR3 reads CASSWGVNTEAFF. Written as DNA, the CDR3 is TGTGCCAGCAGTTGGGGGGTGAACACTGAAGCTTTCTTT. This sequence joins TRBV12-3 or TRBV12-4 and TRBJ1-1, with D maybe TRBD1 (5 bases). V was shortened by 4 bases and J by 0 bases, with 6 bases between the two germline ends. The CDR3 loop spans 13 amino acids.